One and the same sample provided the 26 T cell receptor beta chains below, sequenced in a study of CD8 T cells in acute hepatitis C reinfection. TCRdb's copy holds only in-frame clones and misses some; the assay was immunoSEQ multiplex PCR. The repertoire consists of about 38,000 clones, with about 87% occurring once and the leading ten covering 0.5% to 0.65%. Time point denoted: naive CD8 control sorted from an acute-time-point sample. The source material was naive CD8+ T cells from PBMCs. The origin of the receptors is a man in his thirties or forties with chronic hepatitis C.

This clone was recorded a few times. The rearrangement joins TRBV2 to TRBJ1-2; no definite D call. Germline CDR1 SNHLY, CDR2 FYNNEI. The V and J ends lost 4 bases and 6 bases respectively, with 9 bases between them. The CDR3 length is 12 residues. This CDR3 reads CASSGLRDGYTF. DNA of the CDR3: TGTGCCAGCAGTGGACTGCGCGATGGCTACACCTTC.

The V and J genes are TRBV11-2 and TRBJ2-7; no clear D gene. V was trimmed by 3 bases and J by 2 bases, leaving 14 bases between them. The length of the CDR3 is 15 residues. The germline V gene has CDR1 SGHAT and CDR2 FQNNGV. The CDR3 spells CASSFSGGATYEQYF. CDR3 coding DNA: TGTGCCAGCAGCTTTAGTGGCGGAGCAACCTACGAGCAGTACTTC.

This clone was seen once. The CDR3 DNA follows: TGCGCCAGCAGCCTTGCCGGGAGCAATGAGCAGTTCTTC. Translation: CASSLAGSNEQFF. This chain connects TRBV4-1 to TRBJ2-1, with D maybe TRBD2 (6 bases). The CDR3 is 13 amino acids. Trimming cost V 4 bases and J 6 bases, with 10 bases left between them. The germline CDR1 and CDR2 sequences are MGHRA and YSYEKL.

This chain uses TRBV6-5 with TRBJ2-5, with D maybe TRBD2 (5 bases). Germline V gene data show CDR1 as MNHEY and CDR2 as SVGAGI. V lost 6 bases to trimming and J lost 5 bases, with 7 bases between them. The CDR3 totals 11 residues. The CDR3 sequence: CASRDWETQYF. CDR3 bases: TGTGCCAGCAGGGACTGGGAGACCCAGTACTTC.

J is TRBJ2-3 and V is TRBV5-1, with D uncertain. The V end was cut by 0 bases, the J end by 0 bases, with 5 bases between. CDR1 is SGHRS and CDR2 is YFSETQ in the germline V gene. This CDR3 is 14 amino acids long. The CDR3 spells CASSLEDSTDTQYF. The CDR3 nucleotides read TGCGCCAGCAGCTTGGAGGATAGCACAGATACGCAGTATTTT.

This clone has a single count. The chain joins TRBV10-3 to TRBJ1-2; perhaps TRBD1 as D (5 bases). Trimming took off 3 bases at V and 5 bases at J, with 19 bases between the two ends. Germline loops: CDR1 ENHRY, CDR2 SYGVKD. The CDR3 consists of 16 residues. The CDR3 loop reads CAISERSREGFYGYTF. The CDR3 coding sequence is TGTGCCATCAGTGAAAGGTCCAGGGAGGGGTTTTATGGCTACACCTTC.

This clone occurred once. The chain couples TRBV19 to TRBJ1-5, with TRBD1 matching over 7 bases. Germline CDR1 and CDR2: LNHDA and SQIVND (reference sequence). V shed 3 bases, J shed 3 bases, and the junction held 8 bases outside the gene matches. The CDR3 length is 16 residues. This CDR3 reads CASSMLGGQFNQPQHF. CDR3 DNA sequence: TGTGCCAGTAGTATGCTGGGGGGACAGTTCAATCAGCCCCAGCATTTT.

In this sample, this clone turned up a few times. The chain is built from TRBV7-9 and TRBJ2-7; D unclear. Germline CDR1 reads SEHNR; CDR2 reads FQNEAQ (reference sequence). The CDR3 extends over 12 amino acids. Trimming removed 8 bases from V and 5 bases from J, with 13 bases in between. The CDR3: CASGPRQHEQYF. DNA for the CDR3: TGTGCCAGCGGGCCCCGGCAGCACGAGCAGTACTTC.

This chain connects TRBV19 to TRBJ2-3; D unclear. Germline V gene sequence: CDR1 LNHDA, CDR2 SQIVND (reference sequence). The CDR3 extends over 14 amino acids. Trimming stripped 3 bases from V and 2 bases from J, with 9 bases between. The CDR3 bases are TGTGCCAGTAGTATTCAAGCCTTCACAGATACGCAGTATTTT. Its translation: CASSIQAFTDTQYF.

V usage is TRBV6-6 and J usage is TRBJ2-1, with 7 positions matching TRBD2. V dropped 3 bases and J dropped 2; count of bases not matched to a gene: 4. The CDR3 is made up of 15 amino acids. Germline loops: CDR1 MNHNY, CDR2 SVGAGI (reference sequence). The CDR3 here is CASSYSSGPYNEQFF. For the CDR3, the DNA is TGTGCCAGCAGTTATTCTAGCGGCCCCTACAATGAGCAGTTCTTC.

This clone was detected once. V and J are TRBV19 and TRBJ2-7, with D possibly TRBD1 on 6 matching bases. There are 12 residues in the CDR3. Germline values: CDR1 LNHDA, CDR2 SQIVND (reference sequence). V lost 5 bases and J 3 bases, leaving 8 bases between the germline ends. The CDR3 reads CASSPGDYEQYF. CDR3 DNA: TGTGCCAGTAGTCCAGGGGACTACGAGCAGTACTTC.

V gene TRBV5-3 combines with J gene TRBJ2-7; D is perhaps TRBD1 (5 bases). TRBV5-3 falls under the ORF class, with uncertain function. V lost 0 bases, J lost 3 bases, and 10 bases lay in between. This CDR3 is built from 14 residues. CDR3 nucleotides: TGTGCCAGAAGCTTGGCCCCAGGGTTCTACGAGCAGTACTTC. Translating it yields CARSLAPGFYEQYF.

The V call is TRBV25-1, the J call TRBJ2-5, with 9 bases aligning to TRBD2. V was pared by 0 bases and J by 5 bases, with 13 bases of the junction left unmatched. Germline values: CDR1 MGHDK, CDR2 SYGVNS. The CDR3 totals 18 residues. CDR3 protein: CASSEYEVGGRAWETQYF. The CDR3 nucleotides read TGTGCCAGCAGTGAATATGAAGTAGGCGGGAGGGCCTGGGAGACCCAGTACTTC.

The chain uses TRBV19 and TRBJ2-1; tentative D call: TRBD2 (5 bases). CDR3 length: 15 residues. V was clipped by 6 bases and J by 0 bases, with 12 bases between them. Germline-derived CDR1 and CDR2 are LNHDA and SQIVND (reference sequence). The CDR3 nucleotides read TGTGCCAGTAGGAATGCGGGTAGCTCCTACAATGAGCAGTTCTTC. Translated: CASRNAGSSYNEQFF.

The sample holds one count of this clone. The germline gene is not matched at one end of the junction; a read error may be the cause. The chain carries TRBV27 and TRBJ1-5, with unresolved D. Per the germline V gene, CDR1 is MNHEY and CDR2 is SMNVEV (reference sequence). The CDR3 contains 15 residues. The CDR3 nucleotides are TGTGCCAGTAGTTTAACGTATAAAAGAGATCAGCCCCAGCATTTT. Translating gives CASSLTYKRDQPQHF.

The chain combines TRBV4-1 with TRBJ1-1; weak D call: TRBD1 (5 bases). Germline assignment: CDR1 MGHRA and CDR2 YSYEKL. V lost 6 bases, J lost 4 bases, and 18 bases lay in between. This CDR3 has 15 amino acids. The CDR3 nucleotides are TGCGCCAGCAGACTCATCGATCAGGGTGGCACTGAAGCTTTCTTT. Translation: CASRLIDQGGTEAFF.

The chain joins TRBV9 to TRBJ2-7; 9 bases fit TRBD1. This CDR3 contains 15 residues. From germline, CDR1 is SGDLS and CDR2 YYNGEE. V lost 2 bases, J lost 5 bases, and 8 bases stayed unmatched. As DNA, the CDR3 is TGTGCCAGCAGCGTTAACAGGGGGCTTAACAACGAGCAGTACTTC. It is translated as CASSVNRGLNNEQYF.

This clone was seen more than once but under ten times. This chain connects TRBV7-9 to TRBJ1-2; D might be TRBD1 (5 bases). Germline V gives CDR1 SEHNR, CDR2 FQNEAQ (reference sequence). V lost 1 base to trimming and J lost 6 bases, with 15 bases between them. There are 15 residues in the CDR3. As DNA, the CDR3 is TGTGCCAGCAGCTTAGTTTCTCCCTTAGGGGATGGCTACACCTTC. Protein sequence: CASSLVSPLGDGYTF. Supplemented by reference TRBV7-9 and TRBJ1-2, the full variable domain reads DTGVSQNPRHKITKRGQNVTFRCDPISEHNRLYWYRQTLGQGPEFLTYFQNEAQLEKSRLLSDRFSAERPKGSFSTLEIQRTEQGDSAMYLCASSLVSPLGDGYTFGSGTRLTVV.

The chain combines TRBV11-2 with TRBJ2-7; D remains ambiguous. The germline CDR1 and CDR2 sequences are SGHAT and FQNNGV. The length of the CDR3 is 13 residues. Trimming pared 5 bases from V and 0 bases from J, leaving 8 bases between. CDR3: CASSHYSSYEQYF. The CDR3 DNA is TGTGCCAGCAGCCACTACAGCTCCTACGAGCAGTACTTC.

In this sample, this clone turned up a few times. The chain uses TRBV4-3 and TRBJ2-2, with D tentatively TRBD2 (5 bases). In germline, CDR1 is LGHNA, CDR2 YSLEER. V lost 0 bases and J 3 bases, leaving 17 bases between the germline ends. The CDR3 loop spans 18 amino acids. The DNA for the CDR3 is TGCGCCAGCAGCCAAGATCGGGGTAATTGGGTATACACCGGGGAGCTGTTTTTT. It specifies CASSQDRGNWVYTGELFF.

Points on this clone: The sample holds other DNA sequences that translate to the same CDR3. This rearrangement joins TRBV6-5 to TRBJ2-7; unclear D gene. The CDR3 length is 13 residues. V shed 0 bases and J shed 5 bases, with 8 bases lying between them. The germline gives CDR1 MNHEY, CDR2 SVGAGI. The CDR3 sequence is CASSYSSANEQYF. The CDR3 bases are TGTGCCAGCAGTTACTCGTCGGCGAACGAGCAGTACTTC.

For the CDR3, the DNA is TGTGCCAGCAGCTTACATGACAGAGATAAAAACATTCAGTACTTC. It is translated as CASSLHDRDKNIQYF. J is TRBJ2-4 and V is TRBV7-8; tentatively, D is TRBD1 (5 bases). The germline V gene has CDR1 SGHVS and CDR2 FQNEAQ. This CDR3 comprises 15 residues. V was shortened by 2 bases and J by 4 bases, with 12 bases between the two germline ends.

The rearrangement uses TRBV5-4 and TRBJ2-7, with 10 bases that match TRBD2. The CDR3 consists of 18 residues. Germline V gene data show CDR1 as SGHNT and CDR2 as YYREEE (reference sequence). Germline trimming cut 2 bases from V and 0 bases from J; bases unmatched to any gene: 11. CDR3 region: CASSFGSGGPLSSYEQYF. The CDR3 DNA reads as TGTGCCAGCAGCTTTGGTAGCGGGGGGCCCCTGAGCTCCTACGAGCAGTACTTC.

The chain couples TRBV2 to TRBJ2-5; maybe TRBD2 (6 bases). Looked up from germline, CDR1 is SNHLY and CDR2 is FYNNEI. This CDR3 comprises 12 residues. V lost 7 bases to trimming and J lost 2 bases, with 8 bases between them. The CDR3 here is CASTGSQETQYF. In DNA, the CDR3 is TGTGCCAGCACCGGGAGTCAAGAGACCCAGTACTTC.

In its sample, this clone was seen once. The J gene is TRBJ2-1, the V gene TRBV11-2, with no clear D. The CDR3 spans 12 residues. Germline V gives CDR1 SGHAT, CDR2 FQNNGV. Trimming left V 0 bases short and J 4 bases short, with 1 base between. CDR3 residues: CASSLEYNEQFF. CDR3 nucleotides: TGTGCCAGCAGCTTAGAGTACAATGAGCAGTTCTTC.

This chain uses TRBV9 with TRBJ1-3, with no clear D. With 0 bases removed from V and 1 base from J, the gap between germline ends came to 8 bases. The CDR3 covers 15 residues. CDR1 and CDR2 (germline): SGDLS, YYNGEE. The CDR3 region has the DNA TGTGCCAGCAGCGTAGAGGTGGGTTCTGGAAACACCATATATTTT. It yields the protein CASSVEVGSGNTIYF.